This T cell receptor (beta chain) appears in the sequencing data of a study of response to subunit inactivated influenza vaccine. TCRdb re-called the RT-PCR reads with MiXCR, one entry per CDR3 protein. This table has around 750,000 distinct CDR3 sequences, 21% appearing once. Study-wide results and caveats: T cells newly recruited by each seasonal influenza vaccination are few, the authors suggested.

Note on this clonotype: Its antigen is still unknown.

Germline V gives CDR1 DFQATT, CDR2 SNEGSKA (reference sequence). Trimming stripped 3 bases from V and 6 bases from J, with 10 bases between. CDR3 length equals 12 residues. The chain is built from TRBV20-1 and TRBJ2-3; D gene unclear. The clonotype was recovered from a man in his forties or fifties who received an inactivated influenza vaccine. Sequenced here: PBMCs from blood, sampled roughly 5 days after vaccination. In DNA, the CDR3 is TGCAGTGCTAGGAACCCCCCGGATACGCAGTATTTT. It codes for CSARNPPDTQYF.